Below are 3 T cell receptor beta chains sequenced from a single sample in a study of blood T cells in healthy people across ages (dated by TCRdb to between 2015 and 2016). The method behind the library was 5' RACE. For sequencing, an Illumina HiSeq 2500 was employed. A second roughly 7 to 11 cycle PCR used a sample-barcoded 5' primer and a J-beta primer mix. TCRdb handled the public reads itself, with Q25 trimming in fastp and clone calling in MiXCR, and kept productive beta chains. Every CDR3 protein is listed once, alongside the most common genes and DNA of its rows. The sample table shows about 540,000 distinct CDR3 sequences, and approximately 25% are seen once. The ten largest clonotypes hold around 10% of the sample. The same sample was also studied in work on T cells of mothers and their children.

Sequences were obtained from blood. Every receptor here comes from a boy aged 10-17 years in good health.

The rearrangement links TRBV6-1 to TRBJ2-5, with D unclear. Matching the DNA end better, TRBJ2-1 makes the J call doubtful. CDR1 is MNHNS, CDR2 SASEGT, per germline. The CDR3 covers 14 residues. The CDR3 DNA reads as TGTGCCAGCAGCCAGGACCCGCGTGACAATGAGCAGTTCTTC. Amino acids: CASSQDPRDNEQFF.

On this clonotype: A read error may account for a junction end that differs from germline. The genes are TRBV7-4 and TRBJ2-5, with D uncertain. Per the germline V gene, CDR1 is SGHVT and CDR2 is SQSDAQ. This CDR3 is built from 16 residues. Here the CDR3 reads CASSRASIDPYETQCF. The CDR3 DNA follows: TGCGCCAGCAGCCGAGCGTCTATTGATCCATATGAGACCCAGTGCTTC.

The table lists this clonotype with a few counts. V is TRBV20-1 and J is TRBJ2-1; TRBD1 or TRBD2 may be the D gene (5 bases each). Trimming took off 0 bases at V and 0 bases at J, with 15 bases between the two ends. This CDR3 contains 17 residues. Germline V gene lookup returns CDR1 DFQATT and CDR2 SNEGSKA (reference sequence). DNA for the CDR3: TGCAGTGCTAGAGATGGGGCTAGCCCTAGCTCCTACAATGAGCAGTTCTTC. Its translation: CSARDGASPSSYNEQFF.